Below, 27 T cell receptor beta chains from the same sample are listed, as sequenced in a study of cytomegalovirus exposure and HLA in healthy donors. The primer mix had 60 Vbeta and 13 Jbeta primers. Only in-frame clones appear in the TCRdb table, and some are missing; sequencing was by immunoSEQ multiplex PCR. The table lists some 150,000 clones, 65% to 90% of them singletons. Sequenced: PBMCs. These receptors were obtained from a female donor in good health and CMV-seronegative.

The CDR3 is CASSPRRGNNYGYTF. The CDR3 coding sequence is TGTGCCAGCAGTCCTCGAAGGGGGAATAACTATGGCTACACCTTC. The chain links TRBV27 to TRBJ1-2, with a weak D call TRBD1 (6 bases). This CDR3 comprises 15 residues. The V end lost 5 bases, the J end lost 1 base, and 14 bases lay between the germline ends. The germline V gene has CDR1 MNHEY and CDR2 SMNVEV (reference sequence).

CDR3 coding DNA: TGTGCCAGTAGTAGGGTACTAGCTGGGTACGAGCAGTACTTC. Translated: CASSRVLAGYEQYF. The rearrangement uses TRBV19 and TRBJ2-7; perhaps TRBD2 as D (6 bases). V lost 4 bases and J lost 4, with 14 bases in between. This CDR3 has 14 amino acids. Per the germline V gene, CDR1 is LNHDA and CDR2 is SQIVND (reference sequence).

The chain uses TRBV6-6 and TRBJ2-7, with D maybe TRBD2 (6 bases). Trimming left V 4 bases short and J 1 base short, with 17 bases between. The CDR3 has 16 residues. Germline V gives CDR1 MNHNY, CDR2 SVGAGI (reference sequence). CDR3 bases: TGTGCCAGCAGTTCCGAAACCGGGACTGGTTCCTACGAGCAGTACTTC. Its translation: CASSSETGTGSYEQYF.

This CDR3 is CASSLSGGFYGYTF. CDR3 nucleotide sequence: TGTGCCAGCAGTTTATCAGGAGGATTCTATGGCTACACCTTC. The chain carries TRBV28 and TRBJ1-2; D remains ambiguous. The CDR3 has 14 amino acids. Per the germline V gene, CDR1 is MDHEN and CDR2 is SYDVKM. V was cut by 1 base and J by 4 bases, with 10 bases left in between.

The rearrangement joins TRBV6-1 to TRBJ2-7; TRBD1 matches at 7 bases. There are 14 residues in the CDR3. The V and J ends lost 4 bases and 2 bases, in that order; junction bases with no gene match: 5. Per germline, CDR1 MNHNS and CDR2 SASEGT. CDR3 amino acids: CASSVPGQPYEQYF. The CDR3 DNA reads as TGTGCCAGCAGTGTCCCGGGACAGCCCTACGAGCAGTACTTC.

The DNA for the CDR3 is TGCACCAGCAGCCCCCCCCCAGGGGCAGGGTCACAAGAGACCCAGTACTTC. Encoded protein: CTSSPPPGAGSQETQYF. The chain has TRBV1 and TRBJ2-5; no DNA check was done on the table's D call, TRBD1. TRBV1 is a pseudogene. The CDR3 spans 17 residues.

This chain links TRBV7-9 with TRBJ2-5; 9 positions match TRBD2. In germline, CDR1 is SEHNR, CDR2 FQNEAQ (reference sequence). The CDR3 has 14 amino acids. The CDR3 DNA follows: TGTGTCACGCGGGAGGGAGTCTCTCAAGAGACCCAGTACTTC. Its protein is CVTREGVSQETQYF. Combining the CDR3 with reference TRBV7-9 and TRBJ2-5 gives the whole variable domain DTGVSQNPRHKITKRGQNVTFRCDPISEHNRLYWYRQTLGQGPEFLTYFQNEAQLEKSRLLSDRFSAERPKGSFSTLEIQRTEQGDSAMYLCVTREGVSQETQYFGPGTRLLVL.

The rearrangement links TRBV28 to TRBJ2-7; D is ambiguous. Germline lookup yields CDR1 MDHEN and CDR2 SYDVKM. The CDR3 sequence is 12 residues long. The V end lost 3 bases, the J end lost 3 bases, and 6 bases lay between the germline ends. The CDR3 nucleotides are TGTGCCAGCAGTTTGCGGAACTACGAGCAGTACTTC. Residues: CASSLRNYEQYF.

J is TRBJ2-5 and V is TRBV29-1; weak D call: TRBD2 (6 bases). V lost 0 bases and J 4 bases, leaving 15 bases between the germline ends. The CDR3 runs 15 residues. The germline gives CDR1 SQVTM, CDR2 ANQGSEA. The chain's CDR3 is CSVEDSTSLVETQYF. DNA of the CDR3: TGCAGCGTTGAAGATTCGACTAGTTTGGTAGAGACCCAGTACTTC.

The chain combines TRBV19 with TRBJ2-7, with 8 bases identical to TRBD1. Per the germline V gene, CDR1 is LNHDA and CDR2 is SQIVND (reference sequence). Trimming cost V 5 bases and J 7 bases; bases outside gene matches: 4. The CDR3 contains 12 residues. The DNA of the CDR3 is TGTGCCAGTAGTCGACAGGGGTGGGAGCAGTACTTC. It translates to CASSRQGWEQYF.

The chain employs TRBV19 and TRBJ2-7; D call uncertain. The CDR3 consists of 12 residues. From germline, CDR1 is LNHDA and CDR2 SQIVND (reference sequence). V lost 6 bases and J 5 bases, leaving 11 bases between the germline ends. In DNA, the CDR3 is TGTGCCAGTAGCGCCATGGGCCACGAGCAGTACTTC. This translates into CASSAMGHEQYF.

This rearrangement joins TRBV5-6 to TRBJ2-1; 7 nucleotides line up with TRBD1. CDR1 and CDR2 (germline): SGHDT, YYEEEE. V gave up 6 bases and J gave up 7 bases; unmatched junction bases: 10. CDR3 length: 14 amino acids. The chain's CDR3 is CASNLRDSINEQFF. CDR3 nucleotides: TGTGCCAGCAACCTCCGGGACAGCATTAATGAGCAGTTCTTC. Based on the CDR3 plus reference TRBV5-6 and TRBJ2-1, the full variable domain is DAGVTQSPTHLIKTRGQQVTLRCSPKSGHDTVSWYQQALGQGPQFIFQYYEEEERQRGNFPDRFSGHQFPNYSSELNVNALLLGDSALYLCASNLRDSINEQFFGPGTRLTVL.

The chain joins TRBV5-4 to TRBJ2-1; 9 bases are shared with TRBD2. V was pared by 0 bases and J by 3 bases, with 4 bases of the junction left unmatched. CDR1 is SGHNT and CDR2 is YYREEE in the germline V gene (reference sequence). The CDR3 sequence is 16 residues long. The CDR3 loop is CASSLGASGNYNEQFF. CDR3 nucleotide sequence: TGTGCCAGCAGCTTGGGGGCTAGCGGGAACTACAATGAGCAGTTCTTC.

This chain links TRBV6-5 with TRBJ1-1; TRBD1 aligns across 11 bases. The V and J ends lost 2 bases and 7 bases, in that order; junction bases with no gene match: 3. The CDR3 is 14 residues long. Germline CDR1 is MNHEY and CDR2 is SVGAGI. CDR3 in amino acids: CASSYRGQGVEAFF. Here the CDR3 DNA reads TGTGCCAGCAGTTACCGGGGACAGGGGGTTGAAGCTTTCTTT.

This chain joins TRBV19 and TRBJ2-6; 7 nucleotides align to TRBD1. Germline-derived CDR1 and CDR2 are LNHDA and SQIVND (reference sequence). Trimming took 7 bases from V and 5 from J; bases not matched to a gene: 5. This CDR3 has 14 residues. CDR3: CASMTGFRANVLTF. The CDR3 DNA is TGTGCCAGTATGACAGGGTTTCGGGCCAACGTCCTGACTTTC.

The CDR3 coding sequence is TGTGCCAGCAGTTTACGGACAGGGGAGGTAGAGACCCAGTACTTC. It encodes CASSLRTGEVETQYF. The chain has TRBV28 and TRBJ2-5; 9 bases map to TRBD1. The CDR3 loop spans 15 amino acids. Germline CDR1 is MDHEN and CDR2 is SYDVKM. V was pared by 2 bases and J by 4 bases, with 5 bases of the junction left unmatched.

CDR3 residues: CASSQDSVSSTSSYEQYF. The CDR3 bases are TGCGCCAGCAGCCAAGATTCGGTGTCGTCGACATCGTCCTACGAGCAGTACTTC. The gene calls are TRBV4-1 and TRBJ2-7, with D unclear. Germline CDR1 reads MGHRA; CDR2 reads YSYEKL. With 0 bases removed from V and 1 base from J, the gap between germline ends came to 19 bases. CDR3 size: 18 residues.

The V gene is TRBV27, the J gene TRBJ2-7; 10 bases fit TRBD1. Germline CDR1 MNHEY, CDR2 SMNVEV (reference sequence). The CDR3 runs 15 residues. V gave up 0 bases and J gave up 7 bases; unmatched junction bases: 6. The CDR3 DNA sequence: TGTGCCAGCAGTTTATCCACCGGGACAGGGGATGAGCAGTACTTC. As protein: CASSLSTGTGDEQYF.

This clone was seen only once. The chain couples TRBV2 to TRBJ2-7, with D unresolved. Between the trimmed V and J ends, which lost 5 bases and 3 bases, there was a span of 5 bases. The CDR3 contains 11 residues. Germline V gene lookup returns CDR1 SNHLY and CDR2 FYNNEI. CDR3 in amino acids: CASSNSYEQYF. CDR3 DNA: TGTGCCAGCAGTAACAGCTACGAGCAGTACTTC.

This clone occurred once. The chain couples TRBV29-1 to TRBJ1-1; no clear D. The V end was cut by 0 bases, the J end by 3 bases, with 8 bases between. Germline assignment: CDR1 SQVTM and CDR2 ANQGSEA. The CDR3 totals 13 residues. The CDR3: CSVEDQLDTEAFF. Here the CDR3 DNA reads TGCAGCGTTGAAGATCAACTGGACACTGAAGCTTTCTTT.

This CDR3 reads CASRSPSGQGNTEAFF. As DNA, the CDR3 is TGTGCCAGCAGATCCCCGTCGGGCCAGGGAAACACTGAAGCTTTCTTT. V is TRBV5-4 and J is TRBJ1-1; a possible D gene is TRBD1 (5 bases). In germline, CDR1 is SGHNT, CDR2 YYREEE (reference sequence). Trimming removed 5 bases from V and 2 bases from J, with 19 bases in between. CDR3 length: 16 residues.

This clone showed up just once. The chain combines TRBV11-3 with TRBJ2-1, with TRBD1 matching 9 bases. Trimming cost V 5 bases and J 9 bases; bases outside gene matches: 8. Germline V gives CDR1 SGHNT, CDR2 YENEEA. This CDR3 contains 14 residues. This CDR3 reads CASSAYTGGGEQFF. As DNA, the CDR3 is TGTGCCAGCAGCGCATACACAGGGGGCGGTGAGCAGTTCTTC. Supplemented by reference TRBV11-3 and TRBJ2-1, the full variable domain reads EAGVVQSPRYKIIEKKQPVAFWCNPISGHNTLYWYLQNLGQGPELLIRYENEEAVDDSQLPKDRFSAERLKGVDSTLKIQPAELGDSAVYLCASSAYTGGGEQFFGPGTRLTVL.

A few counts support this clone. The chain couples TRBV2 to TRBJ2-7; D perhaps matches TRBD2 (5 bases). V shed 8 bases and J shed 6 bases, with 14 bases lying between them. Germline CDR1 SNHLY, CDR2 FYNNEI. This CDR3 spans 12 amino acids. The CDR3 nucleotides are TGTGCCAGCGGGAGAAGAATATCCGAGCAGTACTTC. This encodes CASGRRISEQYF.

The rearrangement joins TRBV7-6 to TRBJ1-4; the match to TRBD1 covers 11 bases. CDR1 is SGHVS, CDR2 FNYEAQ, per germline. This CDR3 is 14 amino acids long. V lost 3 bases, J lost 8 bases, and 2 bases stayed unmatched. The CDR3 nucleotides are TGTGCCAGCAGCTTGGGACAGGGGGGCGAAAAACTGTTTTTT. This translates into CASSLGQGGEKLFF.

This CDR3 is CASSLVLAGAREQYF. CDR3 nucleotide sequence: TGTGCCAGCAGTTTAGTTCTAGCGGGAGCTCGGGAGCAGTACTTC. The rearrangement links TRBV28 to TRBJ2-7, with 10 bases lining up with TRBD2. Germline values: CDR1 MDHEN, CDR2 SYDVKM. The CDR3 spans 15 residues. The V gene end was trimmed by 2 bases and the J gene end by 7 bases; junction bases not matched to a gene: 8.

The chain joins TRBV6-6 to TRBJ1-1, with D tentatively TRBD1 (5 bases). In germline, CDR1 is MNHNY, CDR2 SVGAGI (reference sequence). V lost 3 bases and J 3 bases, leaving 8 bases between the germline ends. The CDR3 contains 13 residues. The CDR3 loop reads CASSYRDYTEAFF. CDR3 coding DNA: TGTGCCAGCAGTTATCGGGACTACACTGAAGCTTTCTTT.

The chain is built from TRBV28 and TRBJ2-7; TRBD1 matches at 8 bases. The V gene end was trimmed by 4 bases and the J gene end by 5 bases; junction bases not matched to a gene: 4. This CDR3 contains 13 residues. The germline V gene encodes CDR1 MDHEN and CDR2 SYDVKM. The CDR3, as DNA: TGTGCCAGCAGTTCTACAGGGGGGAACGAGCAGTACTTC. It yields the protein CASSSTGGNEQYF. The entire variable domain, with the rest obtained from reference TRBV28 and TRBJ2-7, is as follows: DVKVTQSSRYLVKRTGEKVFLECVQDMDHENMFWYRQDPGLGLRLIYFSYDVKMKEKGDIPEGYSVSREKKERFSLILESASTNQTSMYLCASSSTGGNEQYFGPGTRLTVT.